The TCR beta chain under discussion was sequenced for a study of identical twins. A note on this clonotype: Its antigen is not known.

CDR1 and CDR2 (germline): MNHNS, SASEGT. The J segment lost 6 bases and the V segment lost 8 bases, leaving 18 bases of the junction unmatched. The CDR3 runs 17 residues. The cDNA had a unique molecular identifier and a template-switch universal primer site. TCRdb re-called the 5' RACE reads through MiXCR, storing one row per CDR3 protein. Of under 900,000 distinct CDR3 sequences detected, about 12% appear once; the ten largest clones hold around 1.5%. General observations from the study: Zero-insertion analyses might be partly confounded by invariant T cells like MAIT and iNKT. Memory repertoires lacked the insertion deficit that abundant cord blood beta clonotypes showed. Excess low generation probability was seen in twin-shared out-of-frame alpha sequences.

The sample also formed part of further work on yellow fever vaccine responses in identical twins.

The sample comprised PBMCs. The chain has TRBV6-1 and TRBJ1-2; 10 nucleotides match TRBD1. The TCR originated in a woman aged 18 to 35 in good health. CDR3 loop: CASLTYPRDRGSHGYTF. The CDR3 coding sequence is TGTGCCAGCCTCACTTACCCCCGGGACAGGGGATCCCATGGCTACACCTTC.